These 11 T cell receptor beta chains were all obtained from the same sample, sequenced in a study of blood T cells in healthy people across ages. Then a second PCR, running about 6 to 12 cycles, was carried out with a sample-barcoded 5' primer and a J-beta primer mix. From the 5' RACE reads, TCRdb called clonotypes with MiXCR, one entry per CDR3 protein. The table shows around 800,000 distinct CDR3 sequences, with about 45% occurring only once. Sequenced material: blood. These receptors originate from a man older than 75 in good health.

Here the CDR3 DNA reads TGTGCCAGCAGCACCGACGGGGGCAGGGAGACCCAGTACTTC. This sequence encodes CASSTDGGRETQYF. The chain couples TRBV28 to TRBJ2-5; D tentatively reads TRBD1 or TRBD2 (6 bases each). Germline V gene lookup returns CDR1 MDHEN and CDR2 SYDVKM. The length of the CDR3 is 14 residues. V lost 6 bases, J lost 5 bases, and 16 bases lay in between. Full variable domain (outside the CDR3, taken from reference TRBV28 and TRBJ2-5): DVKVTQSSRYLVKRTGEKVFLECVQDMDHENMFWYRQDPGLGLRLIYFSYDVKMKEKGDIPEGYSVSREKKERFSLILESASTNQTSMYLCASSTDGGRETQYFGPGTRLLVL.

This clonotype was counted a few times. The V and J genes are TRBV6-6 and TRBJ2-1; D perhaps matches TRBD2 (5 bases). The germline CDR1 and CDR2 sequences are MNHNY and SVGAGI (reference sequence). This CDR3 contains 15 residues. The ends were cut back, 2 bases at V and 5 bases at J, with 13 bases in the middle. For the CDR3, the DNA is TGTGCCAGCAGTTACCGAGCGGCGGACCACAATGAGCAGTTCTTC. This encodes CASSYRAADHNEQFF.

The chain joins TRBV2 to TRBJ2-2; D perhaps matches TRBD2 (5 bases). The CDR3 extends over 14 amino acids. Trimming pared 7 bases from V and 6 bases from J, leaving 15 bases between. Germline V lookup: CDR1 SNHLY, CDR2 FYNNEI. CDR3 bases: TGTGCCAGCAAGGAACTTCTAGCCTCCGGGGAGCTGTTTTTT. Translation gives CASKELLASGELFF.

The J gene is TRBJ2-2, the V gene TRBV7-2, with 7 bases identical to TRBD2. Germline CDR1 SGHTA, CDR2 FQGNSA. CDR3 size: 15 residues. V gave up 6 bases and J gave up 4 bases; unmatched junction bases: 8. CDR3 in amino acids: CASRLTSLPTGELFF. Written as DNA, the CDR3 is TGTGCCAGCAGATTGACTAGCCTCCCCACCGGGGAGCTGTTTTTT.

Comment on this clonotype: A clone one base away is much larger, so this may be a read error. V and J are TRBV7-2 and TRBJ2-5, with 7 bases fitting TRBD1. Germline V gene sequence: CDR1 SGHTA, CDR2 FQGNSA. The trim removed 5 bases at V and 5 bases at J, leaving 8 bases unmatched. The CDR3 totals 14 residues. CDR3 DNA sequence: TGTACCAGCAGCCGGGCAAGGGGGCCGGAGACCCAGTACTTC. Protein sequence: CTSSRARGPETQYF.

The V gene is TRBV10-1, the J gene TRBJ2-3, with D hard to call. Trimming pared 3 bases from V and 11 bases from J, leaving 18 bases between. The CDR3 sequence is 14 residues long. Germline CDR1 is WNHNN and CDR2 is SYGVQD (reference sequence). The CDR3 DNA reads TGCGCCAGCAGTGACCCACGGACGAAATGGGTGCAGTATTTT. Protein product: CASSDPRTKWVQYF.

V and J are TRBV6-1 and TRBJ1-5; tentatively, D is TRBD1 (5 bases). This CDR3 contains 15 residues. The V gene lost 7 bases and the J gene lost 4 bases, with 17 bases spanning the gap. CDR1 is MNHNS, CDR2 SASEGT, per germline. Written as DNA, the CDR3 is TGTGCCAGCAACCGGAAAGGGGAAGGTAATCAGCCCCAGCATTTT. It is translated as CASNRKGEGNQPQHF.

The rearrangement links TRBV27 to TRBJ2-2; 10 bases line up with TRBD2. The CDR3 contains 16 residues. V lost 6 bases and J lost 4; bases outside the gene matches: 8. CDR1 is MNHEY and CDR2 is SMNVEV in the germline V gene (reference sequence). CDR3 sequence: CASSLSGRRGTGELFF. The CDR3 DNA reads TGTGCCAGCAGCCTTAGCGGGAGGCGGGGCACCGGGGAGCTGTTTTTT.

The chain couples TRBV11-2 to TRBJ2-5; weak D call: TRBD1 (6 bases). The germline V gene has CDR1 SGHAT and CDR2 FQNNGV. V gave up 3 bases and J gave up 3 bases, with 14 bases separating them. CDR3 length equals 15 residues. The CDR3 DNA reads as TGTGCCAGCAGCTTTGACTGGGGGCATGAAGAGACCCAGTACTTC. It codes for CASSFDWGHEETQYF.

This clonotype was detected a few times. The chain couples TRBV20-1 to TRBJ2-2; D is perhaps TRBD2 (5 bases). The ends were cut back, 3 bases at V and 0 bases at J, with 11 bases in the middle. The CDR3 contains 15 residues. Germline CDR1 DFQATT, CDR2 SNEGSKA (reference sequence). The CDR3 DNA reads as TGCAGTGCTAGGGCGGGCAATACGAACACCGGGGAGCTGTTTTTT. Amino acids: CSARAGNTNTGELFF.

This sequence joins TRBV20-1 and TRBJ2-1, with D tentatively TRBD1 (6 bases). TRBJ2-7 explains the end of the DNA better; the J call may be wrong. This CDR3 is 15 amino acids long. Germline values: CDR1 DFQATT, CDR2 SNEGSKA (reference sequence). The DNA of the CDR3 is TGCAGTGCTAGACCCGGGACACGAGTCTACAATGAGCAGTACTTC. It yields the protein CSARPGTRVYNEQYF.